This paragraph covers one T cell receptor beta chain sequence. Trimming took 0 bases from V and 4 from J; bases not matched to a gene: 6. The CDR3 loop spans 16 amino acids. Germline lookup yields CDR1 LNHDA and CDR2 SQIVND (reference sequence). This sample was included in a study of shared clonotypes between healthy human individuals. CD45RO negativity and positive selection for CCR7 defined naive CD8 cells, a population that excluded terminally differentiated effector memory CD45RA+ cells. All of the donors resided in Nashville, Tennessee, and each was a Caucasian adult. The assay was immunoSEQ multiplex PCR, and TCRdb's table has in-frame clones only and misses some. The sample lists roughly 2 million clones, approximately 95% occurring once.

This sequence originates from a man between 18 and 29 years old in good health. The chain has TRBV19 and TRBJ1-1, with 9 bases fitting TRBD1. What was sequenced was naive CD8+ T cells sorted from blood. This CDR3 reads CASSIDTDRGLTEAFF. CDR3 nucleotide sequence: TGTGCCAGTAGTATAGATACGGACAGGGGTCTCACTGAAGCTTTCTTT. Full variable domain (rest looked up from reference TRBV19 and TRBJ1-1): DGGITQSPKYLFRKEGQNVTLSCEQNLNHDAMYWYRQDPGQGLRLIYYSQIVNDFQKGDIAEGYSVSREKKESFPLTVTSAQKNPTAFYLCASSIDTDRGLTEAFFGQGTRLTVV.